The 9 T cell receptor beta chains below were found in one sample sequenced in a study of siplizumab effects on memory and regulatory T cells. Clones were read by immunoSEQ multiplex PCR, and TCRdb kept only the in-frame ones, dropping some. This table holds tens of thousands of clones, roughly 94% found once. Sequencing was performed on CD8+ T cells sorted from blood. The receptors come from a human donor in good health.

This chain uses TRBV27 with TRBJ2-7; D is ambiguous. The CDR3 consists of 15 residues. Trimming left V 0 bases short and J 2 bases short, with 11 bases between. CDR1 MNHEY and CDR2 SMNVEV come from the germline V gene (reference sequence). The DNA of the CDR3 is TGTGCCAGCAGTTTATCGGTCGACTCTACCTACGAGCAGTACTTC. Protein: CASSLSVDSTYEQYF.

The chain has TRBV29-1 and TRBJ1-2; D perhaps matches TRBD1 (6 bases). V was cut by 7 bases and J by 4 bases, with 16 bases left in between. The V gene's germline CDR1 is SQVTM and CDR2 ANQGSEA. This CDR3 has 13 residues. CDR3 residues: CSAPTDSGYGYTF. Here the CDR3 DNA reads TGCAGCGCTCCAACGGACAGCGGCTATGGCTACACCTTC.

The rearrangement uses TRBV2 and TRBJ2-2; TRBD2 matches 8 bases. V shed 4 bases, J shed 6 bases, and the junction held 10 bases outside the gene matches. The length of the CDR3 is 16 residues. CDR1 is SNHLY and CDR2 is FYNNEI in the germline V gene. The CDR3 coding sequence is TGTGCCAGCAGTGGTAGAGCGGGGGATCCCCCCGGGGAGCTGTTTTTT. Its translation: CASSGRAGDPPGELFF.

The chain has TRBV2 and TRBJ2-1, with 12 nucleotides matching TRBD2. Germline V gene lookup returns CDR1 SNHLY and CDR2 FYNNEI. V trimming: 6 bases; J trimming: 6 bases; junction bases outside the gene matches: 6. The CDR3 extends over 15 amino acids. The chain's CDR3 is CASRATSGRGNEQFF. CDR3 in DNA: TGTGCCAGCAGGGCGACTAGCGGGAGAGGCAATGAGCAGTTCTTC.

The chain recombines TRBV4-1 with TRBJ1-3; no clear D. With 2 bases removed from V and 0 bases from J, the gap between germline ends came to 8 bases. The CDR3 consists of 15 residues. Germline values: CDR1 MGHRA, CDR2 YSYEKL. The CDR3 spells CASSQTVPSGNTIYF. The CDR3 DNA reads TGCGCCAGCAGCCAAACAGTCCCCTCTGGAAACACCATATATTTT.

The V and J genes are TRBV6-6 and TRBJ1-1, with a possible D match to TRBD1 (6 bases). From germline, CDR1 is MNHNY and CDR2 SVGAGI (reference sequence). Trimming cost V 5 bases and J 1 base, with 11 bases left between them. This CDR3 comprises 14 residues. CDR3 bases: TGTGCCAGCAGTGCCCACAGGGAGAACACTGAAGCTTTCTTT. This sequence encodes CASSAHRENTEAFF.

The chain links TRBV9 to TRBJ2-3, with D uncertain. The CDR3 totals 14 residues. Trimming removed 0 bases at V and 5 bases at J, with 10 bases between. Germline values: CDR1 SGDLS, CDR2 YYNGEE. In nucleotides, the CDR3 is TGTGCCAGCAGCGTAGTTTTTAAGGGAGATACGCAGTATTTT. Its translation: CASSVVFKGDTQYF.

The rearrangement joins TRBV7-2 to TRBJ1-1; tentative D call: TRBD1 (5 bases). V was cut by 5 bases and J by 1 base, with 8 bases left in between. Germline V CDR1 and CDR2: SGHTA, FQGNSA. The CDR3 spans 13 residues. The CDR3 loop is CASSPQGNTEAFF. For the CDR3, the DNA is TGTGCCAGCAGCCCCCAGGGGAACACTGAAGCTTTCTTT.

V is TRBV27 and J is TRBJ2-1; TRBD2 matches at 13 bases. Losses at the gene ends were 3 bases for V and 10 bases for J; bases not matched to a gene: 3. CDR3 length: 14 residues. Germline CDR1 is MNHEY and CDR2 is SMNVEV (reference sequence). For the CDR3, the DNA is TGTGCCAGCAGTTTGGGACTAGCGGGACTCGAGCAGTTCTTC. This gives the protein CASSLGLAGLEQFF.